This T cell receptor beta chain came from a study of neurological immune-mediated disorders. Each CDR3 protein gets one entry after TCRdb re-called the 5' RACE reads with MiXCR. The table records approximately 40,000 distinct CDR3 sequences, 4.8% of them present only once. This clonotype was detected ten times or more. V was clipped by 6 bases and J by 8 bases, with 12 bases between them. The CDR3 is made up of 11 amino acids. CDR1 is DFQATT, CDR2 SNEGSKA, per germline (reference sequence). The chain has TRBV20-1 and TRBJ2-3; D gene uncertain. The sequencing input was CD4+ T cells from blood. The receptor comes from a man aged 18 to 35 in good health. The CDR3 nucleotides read TGCAGTGCGATTCTCGGGCCTACGCAGTATTTT. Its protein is CSAILGPTQYF.